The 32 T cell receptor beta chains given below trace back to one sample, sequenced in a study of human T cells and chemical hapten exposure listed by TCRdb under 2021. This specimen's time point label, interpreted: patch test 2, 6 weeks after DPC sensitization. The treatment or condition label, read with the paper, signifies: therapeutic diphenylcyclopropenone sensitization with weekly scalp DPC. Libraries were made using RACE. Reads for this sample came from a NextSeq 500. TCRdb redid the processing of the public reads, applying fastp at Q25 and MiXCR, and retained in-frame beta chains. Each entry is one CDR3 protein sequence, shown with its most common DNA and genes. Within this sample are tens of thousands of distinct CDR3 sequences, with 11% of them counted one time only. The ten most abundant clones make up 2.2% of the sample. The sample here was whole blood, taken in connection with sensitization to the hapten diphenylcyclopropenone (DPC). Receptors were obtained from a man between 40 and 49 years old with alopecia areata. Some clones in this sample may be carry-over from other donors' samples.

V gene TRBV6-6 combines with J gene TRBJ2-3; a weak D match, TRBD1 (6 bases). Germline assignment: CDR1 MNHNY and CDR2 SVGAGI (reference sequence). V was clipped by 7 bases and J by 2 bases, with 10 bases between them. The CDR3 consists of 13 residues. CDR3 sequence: CASTDSYTDTQYF. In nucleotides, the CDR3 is TGTGCCAGCACGGACAGTTACACAGATACGCAGTATTTT.

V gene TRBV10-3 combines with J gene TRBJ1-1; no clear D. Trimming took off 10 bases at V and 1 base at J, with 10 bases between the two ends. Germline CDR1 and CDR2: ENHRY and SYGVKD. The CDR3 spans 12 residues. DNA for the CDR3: TGTGCCACCGACGACCGGAACACTGAAGCTTTCTTT. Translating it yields CATDDRNTEAFF.

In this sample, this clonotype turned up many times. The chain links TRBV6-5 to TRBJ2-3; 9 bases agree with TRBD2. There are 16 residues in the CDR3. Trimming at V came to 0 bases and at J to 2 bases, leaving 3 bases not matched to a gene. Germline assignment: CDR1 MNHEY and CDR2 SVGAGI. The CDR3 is CASSYSAGGPTDTQYF. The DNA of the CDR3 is TGTGCCAGCAGTTACTCGGCGGGAGGGCCCACAGATACGCAGTATTTT.

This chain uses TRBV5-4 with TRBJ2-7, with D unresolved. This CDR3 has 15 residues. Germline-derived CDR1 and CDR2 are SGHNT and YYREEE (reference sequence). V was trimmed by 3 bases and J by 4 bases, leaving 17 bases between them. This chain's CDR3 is CASSSAGKNTYEQYV. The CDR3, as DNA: TGTGCCAGCAGCTCCGCCGGTAAGAACACTTACGAGCAGTACGTC.

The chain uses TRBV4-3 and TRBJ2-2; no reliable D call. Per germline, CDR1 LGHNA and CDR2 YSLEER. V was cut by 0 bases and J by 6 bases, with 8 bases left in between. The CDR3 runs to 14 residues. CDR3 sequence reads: CASSQDRFPGELFF. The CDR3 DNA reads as TGCGCCAGCAGCCAAGATAGATTTCCCGGGGAGCTGTTTTTT.

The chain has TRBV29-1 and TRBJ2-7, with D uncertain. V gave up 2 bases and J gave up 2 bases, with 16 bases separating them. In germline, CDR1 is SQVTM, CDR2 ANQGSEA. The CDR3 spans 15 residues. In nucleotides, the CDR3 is TGCAGCGTTGAATGGCCCGACCGCGCAACCTACGAGCAGTACTTC. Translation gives CSVEWPDRATYEQYF.

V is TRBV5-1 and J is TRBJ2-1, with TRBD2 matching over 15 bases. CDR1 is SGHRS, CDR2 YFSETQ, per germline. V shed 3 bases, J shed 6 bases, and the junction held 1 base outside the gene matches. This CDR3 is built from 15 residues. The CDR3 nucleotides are TGCGCCAGCAGCTCGGGACTAGCGGGAGGCAATGAGCAGTTCTTC. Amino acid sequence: CASSSGLAGGNEQFF.

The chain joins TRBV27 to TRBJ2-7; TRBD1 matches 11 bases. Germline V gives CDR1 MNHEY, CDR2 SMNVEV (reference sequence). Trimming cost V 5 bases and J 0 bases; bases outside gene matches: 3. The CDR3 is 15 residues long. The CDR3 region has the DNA TGTGCCAGCAGTCGGGGGACAGGGGGCTCCTACGAGCAGTACGTC. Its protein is CASSRGTGGSYEQYV.

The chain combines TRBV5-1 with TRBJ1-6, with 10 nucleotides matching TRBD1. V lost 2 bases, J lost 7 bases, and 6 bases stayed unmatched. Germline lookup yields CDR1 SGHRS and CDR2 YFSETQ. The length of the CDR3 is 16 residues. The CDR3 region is CASSFVPGQGNSPLHF. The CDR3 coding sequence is TGCGCCAGCAGCTTTGTCCCGGGACAGGGGAATTCACCCCTCCACTTT.

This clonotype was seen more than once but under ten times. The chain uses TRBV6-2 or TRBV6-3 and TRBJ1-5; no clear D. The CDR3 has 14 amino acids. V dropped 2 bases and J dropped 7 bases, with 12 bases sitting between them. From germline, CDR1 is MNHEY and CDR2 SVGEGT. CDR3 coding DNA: TGTGCCAGCAGTTACCCGAACGCTGACCAGCCCCAGCATTTT. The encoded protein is CASSYPNADQPQHF.

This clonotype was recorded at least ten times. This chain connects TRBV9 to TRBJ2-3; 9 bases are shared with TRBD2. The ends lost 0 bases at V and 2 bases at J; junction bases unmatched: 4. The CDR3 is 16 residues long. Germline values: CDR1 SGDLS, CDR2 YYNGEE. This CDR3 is CASSVAAGGPTDTQYF. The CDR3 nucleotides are TGTGCCAGCAGCGTAGCGGCGGGAGGGCCCACAGATACGCAGTATTTT.

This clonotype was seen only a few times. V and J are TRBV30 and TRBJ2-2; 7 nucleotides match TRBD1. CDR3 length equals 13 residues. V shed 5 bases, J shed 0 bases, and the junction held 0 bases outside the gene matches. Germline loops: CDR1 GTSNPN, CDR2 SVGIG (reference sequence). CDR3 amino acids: CAWQGANTGELFF. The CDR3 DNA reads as TGTGCCTGGCAGGGGGCGAACACCGGGGAGCTGTTTTTT.

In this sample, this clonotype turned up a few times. In nucleotides, the CDR3 is TGTGCCAGCAGTTTAGGTTGGGGCCCAGATACGCAGTATTTT. Residues: CASSLGWGPDTQYF. This chain joins TRBV27 and TRBJ2-3, with D perhaps TRBD1 (5 bases). The length of the CDR3 is 14 residues. Trimming pared 2 bases from V and 4 bases from J, leaving 10 bases between. Germline CDR1 MNHEY, CDR2 SMNVEV (reference sequence).

The chain's CDR3 is CSAPGQDNQPQHF. In DNA, the CDR3 is TGCAGTGCGCCTGGACAGGACAATCAGCCCCAGCATTTT. The gene calls are TRBV20-1 and TRBJ1-5, with 7 bases fitting TRBD1. V lost 6 bases, J lost 3 bases, and 5 bases stayed unmatched. Germline loops: CDR1 DFQATT, CDR2 SNEGSKA (reference sequence). The CDR3 loop spans 13 amino acids.

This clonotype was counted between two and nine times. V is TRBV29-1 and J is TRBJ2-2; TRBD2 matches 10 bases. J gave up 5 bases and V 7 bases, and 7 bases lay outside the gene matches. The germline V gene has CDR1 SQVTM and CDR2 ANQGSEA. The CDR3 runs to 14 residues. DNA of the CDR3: TGCAGCGGGAGGGCTAGCGGGAGAACCGGGGAGCTGTTTTTT. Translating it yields CSGRASGRTGELFF.

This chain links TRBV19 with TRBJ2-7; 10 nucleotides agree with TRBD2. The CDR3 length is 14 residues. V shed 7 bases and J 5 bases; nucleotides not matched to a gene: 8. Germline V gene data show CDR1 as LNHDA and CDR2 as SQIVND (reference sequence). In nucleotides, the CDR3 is TGTGCCAGTACTGCCGGGACTAGCGCTAACGAGCAGTACTTC. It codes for CASTAGTSANEQYF.

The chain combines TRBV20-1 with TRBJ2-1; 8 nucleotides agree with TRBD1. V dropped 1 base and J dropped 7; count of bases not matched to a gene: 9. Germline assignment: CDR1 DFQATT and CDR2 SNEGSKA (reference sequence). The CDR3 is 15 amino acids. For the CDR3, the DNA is TGCAGTGCTAGAGCTCGGACAGGGACCCAGAATGAGCAGTTCTTC. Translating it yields CSARARTGTQNEQFF.

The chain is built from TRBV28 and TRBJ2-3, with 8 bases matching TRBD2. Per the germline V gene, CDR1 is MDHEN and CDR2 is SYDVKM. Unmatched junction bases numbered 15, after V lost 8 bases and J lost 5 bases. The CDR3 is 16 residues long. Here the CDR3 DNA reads TGTGCCAGCGCGGTTGGGAGCGGGAGTTATCAAGATACGCAGTATTTT. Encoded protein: CASAVGSGSYQDTQYF.

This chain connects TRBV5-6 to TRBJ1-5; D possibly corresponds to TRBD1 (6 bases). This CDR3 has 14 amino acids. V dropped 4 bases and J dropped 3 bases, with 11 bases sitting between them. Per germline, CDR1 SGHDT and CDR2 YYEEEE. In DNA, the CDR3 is TGTGCCAGCAGCAGGACAGAGGACAATCAGCCCCAGCATTTT. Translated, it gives CASSRTEDNQPQHF.

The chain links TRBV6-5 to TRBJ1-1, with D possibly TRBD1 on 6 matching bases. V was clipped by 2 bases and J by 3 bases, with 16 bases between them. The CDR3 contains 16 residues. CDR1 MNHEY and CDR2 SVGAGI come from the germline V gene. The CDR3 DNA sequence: TGTGCCAGCAGTTACGACGGCCAGGGGTTGCACACTGAAGCTTTCTTT. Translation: CASSYDGQGLHTEAFF.

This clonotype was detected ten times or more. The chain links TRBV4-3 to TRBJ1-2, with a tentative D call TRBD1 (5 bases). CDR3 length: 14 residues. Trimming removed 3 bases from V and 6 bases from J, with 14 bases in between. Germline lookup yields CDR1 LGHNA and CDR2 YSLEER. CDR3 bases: TGCGCCAGCAGCCAGCAGGGTGGCAGAGATGGCTACACCTTC. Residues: CASSQQGGRDGYTF.

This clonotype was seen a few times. This CDR3 is CASSFQEAYEQYV. CDR3 DNA sequence: TGTGCCAGCAGTTTTCAGGAGGCCTACGAGCAGTACGTC. This chain uses TRBV12-3 or TRBV12-4 with TRBJ2-7, with D perhaps matching TRBD2 (5 bases). V gave up 3 bases and J gave up 2 bases, with 8 bases separating them. CDR3 length: 13 amino acids.

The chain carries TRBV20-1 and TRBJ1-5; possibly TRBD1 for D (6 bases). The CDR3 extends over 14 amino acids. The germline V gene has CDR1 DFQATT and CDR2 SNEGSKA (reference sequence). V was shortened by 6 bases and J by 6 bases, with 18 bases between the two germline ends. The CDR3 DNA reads TGCAGTGCCCCCGGAGGGGGGGTCGGTCAGCCCCAGCATTTT. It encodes CSAPGGGVGQPQHF.

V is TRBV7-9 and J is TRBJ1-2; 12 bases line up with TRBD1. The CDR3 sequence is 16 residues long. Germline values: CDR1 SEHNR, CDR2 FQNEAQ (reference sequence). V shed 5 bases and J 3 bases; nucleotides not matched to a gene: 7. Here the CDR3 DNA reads TGTGCCAGCAGCCACCGGGACAGGGGGCATCACTATGGCTACACCTTC. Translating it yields CASSHRDRGHHYGYTF.

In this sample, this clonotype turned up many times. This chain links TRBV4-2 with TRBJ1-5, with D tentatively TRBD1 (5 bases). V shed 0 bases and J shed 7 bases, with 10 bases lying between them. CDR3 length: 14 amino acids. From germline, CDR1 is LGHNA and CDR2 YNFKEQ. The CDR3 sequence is CASSQEGRRQPQHF. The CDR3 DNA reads TGTGCCAGCAGCCAAGAGGGGCGTCGGCAGCCCCAGCATTTT.

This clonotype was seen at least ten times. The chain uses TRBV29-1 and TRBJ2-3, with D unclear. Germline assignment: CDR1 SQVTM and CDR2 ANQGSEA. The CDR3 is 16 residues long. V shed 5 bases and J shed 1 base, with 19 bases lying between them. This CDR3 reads CSVWQRILSGTDTQYF. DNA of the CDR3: TGCAGCGTTTGGCAGAGAATTTTGAGTGGCACAGATACGCAGTATTTT.

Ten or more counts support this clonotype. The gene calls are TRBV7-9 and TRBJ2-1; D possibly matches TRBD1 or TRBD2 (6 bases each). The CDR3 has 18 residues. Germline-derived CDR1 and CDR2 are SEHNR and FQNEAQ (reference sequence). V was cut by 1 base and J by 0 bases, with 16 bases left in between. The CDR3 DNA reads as TGTGCCAGCAGCTTAGGGGCACCGGGGGCGGGCTCCTACAATGAGCAGTTCTTC. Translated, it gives CASSLGAPGAGSYNEQFF.

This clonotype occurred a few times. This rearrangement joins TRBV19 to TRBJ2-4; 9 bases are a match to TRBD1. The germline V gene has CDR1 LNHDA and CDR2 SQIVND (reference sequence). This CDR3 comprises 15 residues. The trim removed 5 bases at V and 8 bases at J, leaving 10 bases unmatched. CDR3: CASSPGDRVEDIQYF. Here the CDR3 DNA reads TGTGCCAGTAGTCCGGGGGACAGGGTCGAGGACATTCAGTACTTC.

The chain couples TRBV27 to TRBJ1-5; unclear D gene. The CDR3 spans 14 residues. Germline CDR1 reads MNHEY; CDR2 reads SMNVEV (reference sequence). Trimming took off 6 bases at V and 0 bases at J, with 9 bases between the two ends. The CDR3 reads CASSPENSNQPQHF. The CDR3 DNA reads TGTGCCAGCAGCCCAGAGAATAGCAATCAGCCCCAGCATTTT.

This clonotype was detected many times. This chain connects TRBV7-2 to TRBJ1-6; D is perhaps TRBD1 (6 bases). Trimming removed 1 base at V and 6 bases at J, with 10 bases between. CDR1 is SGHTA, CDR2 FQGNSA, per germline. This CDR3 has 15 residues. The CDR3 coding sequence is TGTGCCAGCAGCTTAGGACAGGCAGCTAATTCACCCCTCCACTTT. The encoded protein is CASSLGQAANSPLHF.

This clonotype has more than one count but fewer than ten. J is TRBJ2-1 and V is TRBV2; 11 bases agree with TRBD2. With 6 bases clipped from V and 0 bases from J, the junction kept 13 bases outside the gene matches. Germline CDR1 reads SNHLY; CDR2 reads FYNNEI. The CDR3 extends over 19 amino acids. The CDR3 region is CASRTGTSGSQSSYNEQFF. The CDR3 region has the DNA TGTGCCAGCAGGACCGGGACTAGCGGTTCCCAGAGCTCCTACAATGAGCAGTTCTTC.

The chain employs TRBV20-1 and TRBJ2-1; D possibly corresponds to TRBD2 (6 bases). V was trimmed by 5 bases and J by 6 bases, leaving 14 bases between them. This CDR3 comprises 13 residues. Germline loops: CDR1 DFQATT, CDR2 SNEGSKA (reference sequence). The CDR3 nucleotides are TGCAGTGCTCGGAGGGGACCGCGCAATGAGCAGTTCTTC. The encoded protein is CSARRGPRNEQFF.